This paragraph covers one T cell receptor (beta chain) sequence. The sample comes from a study of shared clonotypes between healthy human individuals. V shed 2 bases, J shed 0 bases, and the junction held 8 bases outside the gene matches. Germline V gene data show CDR1 as LGHNA and CDR2 as YSLEER. The CDR3 runs 18 residues. The method was immunoSEQ multiplex PCR; TCRdb's version includes in-frame clones alone and lacks a portion of them. The repertoire holds 2 million to 2.5 million clones, with roughly 94% as singletons. The sample taken for sequencing was naive CD4+ T cells sorted from blood. Stated subset: CD45RA+ positively selected. The gene calls are TRBV4-3 and TRBJ2-1; TRBD2 matches 9 bases. This receptor was taken from a man aged 18 to 30 in good health. CDR3 nucleotide sequence: TGCGCCAGCAGCCAATCCAGCGGGAGGCCCTACTCCTACAATGAGCAGTTCTTC. Protein: CASSQSSGRPYSYNEQFF.